One and the same sample provided the 28 T cell receptor beta chains below, sequenced in a study of T cell responses to AZD1222 COVID-19 vaccine (dated by TCRdb to about 2021). The sample's time point label is to be understood as: baseline before first vaccination. The library came from the immunoSEQ multiplex PCR assay. What TCRdb holds here is the immuneACCESS table cut down to in-frame rearrangements. Part of the clones is not present; checked against another copy, under half of the missing clones reflect an unresolved V gene, and the others are unexplained. The sample table shows 110,000 to 150,000 clones, and nearly 95% are seen once. Approximately 4.9% of the sample comes from the top ten. The sequences come from peripheral blood, collected on day 0 of AZD1222 vaccination. The receptor set was obtained from an adult in good health.

J is TRBJ2-3 and V is TRBV7-8, with TRBD1 matching over 7 bases. Germline values: CDR1 SGHVS, CDR2 FQNEAQ. The CDR3 runs 14 residues. Trimming cost V 4 bases and J 3 bases; bases outside gene matches: 4. The CDR3 sequence: CASSSTGITDTQYF. CDR3 bases: TGTGCCAGCAGCTCGACAGGGATAACAGATACGCAGTATTTT.

This rearrangement joins TRBV24-1 to TRBJ1-2; no clear D gene. V was cut by 0 bases and J by 8 bases, with 12 bases left in between. In germline, CDR1 is KGHDR, CDR2 SFDVKD. This CDR3 spans 14 amino acids. The CDR3 DNA follows: TGTGCCACCAGTGATTTGCTTGTCTTCGGGGGCTACACCTTC. Residues: CATSDLLVFGGYTF.

The chain has TRBV4-1 and TRBJ2-7, with D perhaps TRBD1 or TRBD2 (5 bases each). The germline V gene encodes CDR1 MGHRA and CDR2 YSYEKL. The CDR3 extends over 14 amino acids. V was clipped by 1 base and J by 3 bases, with 10 bases between them. DNA of the CDR3: TGCGCCAGCAGCCAAGGGGGACGAGGCTACGAGCAGTACTTC. It yields the protein CASSQGGRGYEQYF.

The chain links TRBV5-1 to TRBJ2-1, with D perhaps TRBD2 (6 bases). V was trimmed by 0 bases and J by 5 bases, leaving 12 bases between them. Germline CDR1 is SGHRS and CDR2 is YFSETQ. The CDR3 has 15 residues. This chain's CDR3 is CASSLAATSHNEQFF. The CDR3 coding sequence is TGCGCCAGCAGCTTGGCCGCGACTAGTCACAATGAGCAGTTCTTC.

This chain connects TRBV2 to TRBJ2-2, with D perhaps assigned TRBD1 or TRBD2 (6 bases each). This CDR3 has 15 residues. Trimming took 9 bases from V and 6 from J, leaving 20 bases between them. Germline CDR1 SNHLY, CDR2 FYNNEI. CDR3 sequence reads: CASSRDSRGSGELFF. CDR3 DNA sequence: TGTGCCAGTAGTCGGGACTCCAGGGGCTCCGGGGAGCTGTTTTTT.

This chain links TRBV9 with TRBJ2-3; TRBD2 is a possible D gene (5 bases). The CDR3 spans 15 residues. The V gene's germline CDR1 is SGDLS and CDR2 YYNGEE. The V end was cut by 2 bases, the J end by 0 bases, with 10 bases between. The CDR3 here is CASSVLSGSTDTQYF. The CDR3 DNA is TGTGCCAGCAGCGTGCTGAGCGGAAGCACAGATACGCAGTATTTT.

This chain joins TRBV9 and TRBJ2-3; 8 positions agree with TRBD1. CDR3 length equals 14 residues. Germline values: CDR1 SGDLS, CDR2 YYNGEE. V lost 4 bases, J lost 8 bases, and 9 bases stayed unmatched. The CDR3 region is CASSLPGGSGTQYF. The CDR3 DNA sequence: TGTGCCAGCAGCCTCCCAGGGGGCTCTGGTACGCAGTATTTT.

The chain couples TRBV28 to TRBJ1-1; maybe TRBD1 (5 bases). V shed 4 bases and J shed 5 bases, with 14 bases lying between them. The CDR3 spans 14 residues. Germline V CDR1 and CDR2: MDHEN, SYDVKM. The CDR3 coding sequence is TGTGCCAGCAGTTCCGACGCAGGGTGGACTGAAGCTTTCTTT. Amino acids: CASSSDAGWTEAFF.

The CDR3 DNA reads as TGTGCCATCAGCGGGACAGGCAACTACAATGAGCAGTTCTTC. It encodes CAISGTGNYNEQFF. V is TRBV10-3 and J is TRBJ2-1; 8 nucleotides match TRBD1. V shed 6 bases and J 3 bases; nucleotides not matched to a gene: 4. Germline V CDR1 and CDR2: ENHRY, SYGVKD. CDR3 length: 14 amino acids.

The V call is TRBV11-2, the J call TRBJ1-2; D unclear. V was cut by 0 bases and J by 0 bases, with 11 bases left in between. CDR3 length: 16 amino acids. Germline V gene data show CDR1 as SGHAT and CDR2 as FQNNGV. CDR3 sequence reads: CASSLDRESTNYGYTF. CDR3 sequence (DNA): TGTGCCAGCAGCTTAGATAGGGAATCTACTAACTATGGCTACACCTTC.

The V and J genes are TRBV19 and TRBJ2-2; 8 bases fit TRBD1. CDR3 length equals 14 residues. Per germline, CDR1 LNHDA and CDR2 SQIVND (reference sequence). V lost 5 bases, J lost 8 bases, and 7 bases stayed unmatched. The CDR3 here is CASSEDRAPGELFF. The CDR3 bases are TGTGCCAGTAGTGAGGACAGGGCACCGGGGGAGCTGTTTTTT.

The rearrangement uses TRBV4-1 and TRBJ2-5, with D tentatively TRBD1 (5 bases). V dropped 5 bases and J dropped 5 bases, with 12 bases sitting between them. Per the germline V gene, CDR1 is MGHRA and CDR2 is YSYEKL. The CDR3 runs to 13 residues. Here the CDR3 reads CASSMAAGETQYF. Here the CDR3 DNA reads TGCGCCAGCAGCATGGCGGCAGGGGAGACCCAGTACTTC.

This clone appeared a few times. The chain combines TRBV4-2 with TRBJ1-4; 9 bases are shared with TRBD1. CDR1 and CDR2 (germline): LGHNA, YNFKEQ. V was clipped by 2 bases and J by 6 bases; unmatched bases: 7. There are 16 residues in the CDR3. The CDR3 nucleotides read TGTGCCAGCAGCCAACATCCGGGACAGGGAGATGAAAAACTGTTTTTT. Protein product: CASSQHPGQGDEKLFF.

The V gene is TRBV21-1, the J gene TRBJ2-5; TRBD2 reflects the table's D call only, with no check against the DNA. TRBV21-1 corresponds to a pseudogene. CDR3 length: 18 residues. The CDR3 DNA follows: TGTGCCAGCAGCAAACAGGCGAGACTAGCGGGTTTCGGGGAGACCCAGTACTTC. This sequence encodes CASSKQARLAGFGETQYF.

V and J are TRBV5-1 and TRBJ2-7, with 15 bases aligning to TRBD2. The V gene's germline CDR1 is SGHRS and CDR2 YFSETQ. This CDR3 is built from 15 residues. V shed 4 bases and J 4 bases; nucleotides not matched to a gene: 3. CDR3 coding DNA: TGCGCCAGCAGCGGACTAGCGGGAGGGTCTTACGAGCAGTACTTC. This sequence encodes CASSGLAGGSYEQYF.

The chain uses TRBV18 and TRBJ1-5, with a weak D call TRBD1 (6 bases). Germline CDR1 KGHSH, CDR2 LQKENI. Trimming took off 4 bases at V and 7 bases at J, with 14 bases between the two ends. CDR3 length equals 14 residues. The CDR3 coding sequence is TGTGCCAGCTCACACCGGGACACCTTACAGCCCCAGCATTTT. Translation: CASSHRDTLQPQHF.

This chain uses TRBV10-2 with TRBJ2-2, with a tentative D call TRBD1 (5 bases). Trimming pared 1 base from V and 3 bases from J, leaving 6 bases between. The length of the CDR3 is 14 residues. Germline assignment: CDR1 WSHSY and CDR2 SAAADI. The CDR3 DNA follows: TGCGCCAGCAGTGAGTTAGGGGACACCGGGGAGCTGTTTTTT. Its protein is CASSELGDTGELFF.

This chain links TRBV19 with TRBJ2-1; 7 bases agree with TRBD2. V gave up 2 bases and J gave up 1 base; unmatched junction bases: 5. This CDR3 region has 16 residues. Germline loops: CDR1 LNHDA, CDR2 SQIVND (reference sequence). CDR3 sequence reads: CASSIRRERSYNEQFF. CDR3 nucleotide sequence: TGTGCCAGTAGTATACGGCGGGAGCGGTCCTACAATGAGCAGTTCTTC. Filled out from reference TRBV19 and TRBJ2-1, the complete variable domain reads DGGITQSPKYLFRKEGQNVTLSCEQNLNHDAMYWYRQDPGQGLRLIYYSQIVNDFQKGDIAEGYSVSREKKESFPLTVTSAQKNPTAFYLCASSIRRERSYNEQFFGPGTRLTVL.

The CDR3 reads CASSVVGGSTGELFF. CDR3 DNA: TGTGCCAGCAGCGTAGTTGGCGGGAGCACCGGGGAGCTGTTTTTT. The chain has TRBV9 and TRBJ2-2; 7 bases line up with TRBD2. The germline V gene has CDR1 SGDLS and CDR2 YYNGEE. V was clipped by 0 bases and J by 4 bases; unmatched bases: 3. The CDR3 has 15 amino acids.

This rearrangement joins TRBV5-1 to TRBJ1-1, with D maybe TRBD1 (5 bases). This CDR3 has 15 amino acids. In germline, CDR1 is SGHRS, CDR2 YFSETQ. Trimming removed 1 base from V and 0 bases from J, with 10 bases in between. The CDR3 is CASSLSPTVNTEAFF. Written as DNA, the CDR3 is TGCGCCAGCAGCTTGTCCCCGACAGTGAACACTGAAGCTTTCTTT. Complete variable domain (other parts from reference TRBV5-1 and TRBJ1-1): KAGVTQTPRYLIKTRGQQVTLSCSPISGHRSVSWYQQTPGQGLQFLFEYFSETQRNKGNFPGRFSGRQFSNSRSEMNVSTLELGDSALYLCASSLSPTVNTEAFFGQGTRLTVV.

The J gene is TRBJ2-4, the V gene TRBV29-1; 8 nucleotides agree with TRBD2. After removal of 2 bases from V and 6 bases from J, the junction contained 12 bases not matched to a gene. Germline CDR1 is SQVTM and CDR2 is ANQGSEA. The CDR3 is 16 amino acids. The CDR3 reads CSVEPAGGPRPNIQYF. The CDR3 DNA sequence: TGCAGCGTTGAACCGGCGGGGGGACCAAGACCAAACATTCAGTACTTC. Filled out from reference TRBV29-1 and TRBJ2-4, the complete variable domain reads SAVISQKPSRDICQRGTSLTIQCQVDSQVTMMFWYRQQPGQSLTLIATANQGSEATYESGFVIDKFPISRPNLTFSTLTVSNMSPEDSSIYLCSVEPAGGPRPNIQYFGAGTRLSVL.

The CDR3 is CASSITYRGDAEAFF. Here the CDR3 DNA reads TGCGCCAGCAGCATCACCTACAGGGGAGACGCTGAAGCTTTCTTT. The chain combines TRBV5-1 with TRBJ1-1; 7 nucleotides line up with TRBD1. The CDR3 is made up of 15 amino acids. Germline CDR1 reads SGHRS; CDR2 reads YFSETQ. V shed 4 bases and J 6 bases; nucleotides not matched to a gene: 12.

The V gene is TRBV4-1, the J gene TRBJ1-2, with 7 bases that match TRBD1. The CDR3 extends over 14 amino acids. Germline-derived CDR1 and CDR2 are MGHRA and YSYEKL. The J segment lost 5 bases and the V segment lost 2 bases, leaving 5 bases of the junction unmatched. CDR3 residues: CASSQPGTAYGYTF. Written as DNA, the CDR3 is TGCGCCAGCAGCCAACCTGGGACAGCTTATGGCTACACCTTC.

This chain links TRBV28 with TRBJ1-4; 8 positions match TRBD1. The V segment lost 4 bases and the J segment 11 bases; nucleotides outside the gene matches: 3. Germline-derived CDR1 and CDR2 are MDHEN and SYDVKM. The CDR3 covers 12 residues. CDR3 sequence (DNA): TGTGCCAGCAGTTCAGGGGGCGAGAAACTGTTTTTT. It specifies CASSSGGEKLFF.

The chain has TRBV7-9 and TRBJ2-1; 9 positions match TRBD2. The germline V gene has CDR1 SEHNR and CDR2 FQNEAQ (reference sequence). This CDR3 contains 14 residues. V lost 10 bases and J lost 5; bases outside the gene matches: 9. The CDR3 protein is CATIRLAVHNEQFF. In DNA, the CDR3 is TGTGCCACCATCAGACTAGCGGTCCACAATGAGCAGTTCTTC. Combining the CDR3 with reference TRBV7-9 and TRBJ2-1 gives the whole variable domain DTGVSQNPRHKITKRGQNVTFRCDPISEHNRLYWYRQTLGQGPEFLTYFQNEAQLEKSRLLSDRFSAERPKGSFSTLEIQRTEQGDSAMYLCATIRLAVHNEQFFGPGTRLTVL.

J is TRBJ1-2 and V is TRBV5-4, with 10 bases identical to TRBD1. Germline V CDR1 and CDR2: SGHNT, YYREEE (reference sequence). The CDR3 totals 14 residues. V was clipped by 4 bases and J by 5 bases; unmatched bases: 5. Here the CDR3 reads CASSPDRGRYGYTF. The DNA of the CDR3 is TGTGCCAGCAGCCCCGACAGGGGGCGTTATGGCTACACCTTC.

The V call is TRBV11-2, the J call TRBJ2-3, with D tentatively TRBD1 or TRBD2 (5 bases each). V was pared by 0 bases and J by 2 bases, with 6 bases between. The V gene's germline CDR1 is SGHAT and CDR2 FQNNGV. The CDR3 runs to 14 residues. The CDR3 loop reads CASSLDGTTDTQYF. CDR3 sequence (DNA): TGTGCCAGCAGCTTAGACGGGACCACAGATACGCAGTATTTT.

The chain is built from TRBV7-8 and TRBJ2-1; weak D call: TRBD2 (6 bases). From germline, CDR1 is SGHVS and CDR2 FQNEAQ. Trimming stripped 2 bases from V and 6 bases from J, with 8 bases between. The CDR3 length is 13 residues. This chain's CDR3 is CASSLPGSNEQFF. The CDR3 DNA is TGTGCCAGCAGCTTACCCGGGAGCAATGAGCAGTTCTTC.